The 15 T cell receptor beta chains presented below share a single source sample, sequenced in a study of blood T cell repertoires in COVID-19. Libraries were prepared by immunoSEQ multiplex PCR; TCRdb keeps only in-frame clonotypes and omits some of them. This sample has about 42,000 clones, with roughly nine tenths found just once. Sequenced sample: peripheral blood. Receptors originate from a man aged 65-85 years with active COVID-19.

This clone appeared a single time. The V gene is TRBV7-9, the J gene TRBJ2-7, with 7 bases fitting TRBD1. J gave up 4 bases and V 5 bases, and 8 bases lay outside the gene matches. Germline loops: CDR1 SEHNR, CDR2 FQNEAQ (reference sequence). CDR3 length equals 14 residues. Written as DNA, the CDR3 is TGTGCCAGCAGCGCGCCGGGACAGTCGTACGAGCAGTACTTC. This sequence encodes CASSAPGQSYEQYF.

CDR3 in amino acids: CASSSARGPGSYNSPLHF. The CDR3 region has the DNA TGCGCCAGCAGTTCAGCTAGGGGGCCGGGCTCCTATAATTCACCCCTCCACTTT. The chain has TRBV4-3 and TRBJ1-6, with TRBD1 matching over 7 bases. In germline, CDR1 is LGHNA, CDR2 YSLEER. Trimming at V came to 6 bases and at J to 0 bases, leaving 11 bases not matched to a gene. CDR3 length: 18 residues.

The CDR3 region has the DNA TGTGCCAGCAGTTACTCAGGCGCGGGAGGACCCGAGCAGTACTTC. Protein: CASSYSGAGGPEQYF. The chain uses TRBV6-2 or TRBV6-3 and TRBJ2-7, with TRBD2 matching over 8 bases. The CDR3 runs 15 residues. Germline-derived CDR1 and CDR2 are MNHEY and SVGEGT. V gave up 0 bases and J gave up 6 bases; unmatched junction bases: 7.

This chain's CDR3 is CASSQTATNEKLFF. Here the CDR3 DNA reads TGCGCCAGCAGCCAGACAGCAACTAATGAAAAACTGTTTTTT. The chain uses TRBV5-1 and TRBJ1-4; maybe TRBD1 (5 bases). CDR1 is SGHRS and CDR2 is YFSETQ in the germline V gene. The CDR3 consists of 14 residues. The V end lost 4 bases, the J end lost 0 bases, and 7 bases lay between the germline ends.

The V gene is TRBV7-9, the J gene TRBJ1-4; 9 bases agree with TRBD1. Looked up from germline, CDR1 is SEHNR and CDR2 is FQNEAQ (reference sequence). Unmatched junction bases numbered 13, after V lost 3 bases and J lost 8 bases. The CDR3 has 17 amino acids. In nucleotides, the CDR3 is TGTGCCAGCAGCTTGGGGACAGGGATGGTTTCGGGCGAAAAACTGTTTTTT. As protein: CASSLGTGMVSGEKLFF.

CDR3 nucleotide sequence: TGTGCCACCAGTGACCCGGACAGGGGTAACTACGAGCAGTACTTC. It codes for CATSDPDRGNYEQYF. The rearrangement links TRBV24-1 to TRBJ2-7; TRBD1 matches 9 bases. CDR1 and CDR2 from the germline V gene are KGHDR and SFDVKD. The CDR3 length is 15 residues. V was pared by 4 bases and J by 3 bases, with 6 bases of the junction left unmatched.

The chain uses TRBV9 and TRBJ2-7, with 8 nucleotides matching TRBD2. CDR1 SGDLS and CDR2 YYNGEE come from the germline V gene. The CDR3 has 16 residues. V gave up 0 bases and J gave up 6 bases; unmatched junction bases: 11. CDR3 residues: CASSVEVAGGALEQYF. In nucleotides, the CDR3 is TGTGCCAGCAGCGTAGAAGTGGCGGGAGGAGCCCTCGAGCAGTACTTC.

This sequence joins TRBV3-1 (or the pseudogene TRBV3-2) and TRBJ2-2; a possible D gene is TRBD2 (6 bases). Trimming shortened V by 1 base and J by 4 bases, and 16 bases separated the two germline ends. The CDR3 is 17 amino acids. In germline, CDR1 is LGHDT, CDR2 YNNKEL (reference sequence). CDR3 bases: TGTGCCAGCAGCCAAGGTCGGGGGTGGTTGGGCACCGGGGAGCTGTTTTTT. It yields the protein CASSQGRGWLGTGELFF.

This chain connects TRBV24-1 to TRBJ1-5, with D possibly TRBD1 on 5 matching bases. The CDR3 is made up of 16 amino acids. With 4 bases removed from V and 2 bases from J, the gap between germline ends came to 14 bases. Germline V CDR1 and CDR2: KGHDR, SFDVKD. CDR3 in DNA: TGTGCCACCAGTGACCCGGGGGGTGGGGGCAATCAGCCCCAGCATTTT. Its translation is CATSDPGGGGNQPQHF.

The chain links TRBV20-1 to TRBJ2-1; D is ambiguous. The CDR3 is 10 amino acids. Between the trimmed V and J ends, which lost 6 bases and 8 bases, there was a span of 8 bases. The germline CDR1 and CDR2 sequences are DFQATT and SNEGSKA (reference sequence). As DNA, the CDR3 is TGCAGTGCCCGAGGCGATGAGCAGTTCTTC. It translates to CSARGDEQFF.

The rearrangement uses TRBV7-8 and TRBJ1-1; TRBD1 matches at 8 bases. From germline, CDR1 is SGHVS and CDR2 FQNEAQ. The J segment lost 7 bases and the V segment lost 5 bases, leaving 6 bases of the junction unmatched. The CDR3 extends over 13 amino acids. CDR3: CASSPDRAGEAFF. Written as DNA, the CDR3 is TGTGCCAGCAGCCCGGACAGGGCTGGTGAAGCTTTCTTT.

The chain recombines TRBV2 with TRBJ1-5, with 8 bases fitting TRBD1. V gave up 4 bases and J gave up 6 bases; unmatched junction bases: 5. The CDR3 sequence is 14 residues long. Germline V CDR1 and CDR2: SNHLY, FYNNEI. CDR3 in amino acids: CASSGTGRGQPQHF. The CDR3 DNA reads TGTGCCAGCAGTGGGACAGGGAGAGGTCAGCCCCAGCATTTT. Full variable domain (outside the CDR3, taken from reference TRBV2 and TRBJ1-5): EPEVTQTPSHQVTQMGQEVILRCVPISNHLYFYWYRQILGQKVEFLVSFYNNEISEKSEIFDDQFSVERPDGSNFTLKIRSTKLEDSAMYFCASSGTGRGQPQHFGDGTRLSIL.

DNA for the CDR3: TGTGCCAGCAGATCTAGCGGGAGAGGAGATACGCAGTATTTT. This encodes CASRSSGRGDTQYF. The chain carries TRBV6-5 and TRBJ2-3, with 10 nucleotides matching TRBD2. The CDR3 length is 14 residues. V was clipped by 6 bases and J by 5 bases; unmatched bases: 5. In germline, CDR1 is MNHEY, CDR2 SVGAGI.

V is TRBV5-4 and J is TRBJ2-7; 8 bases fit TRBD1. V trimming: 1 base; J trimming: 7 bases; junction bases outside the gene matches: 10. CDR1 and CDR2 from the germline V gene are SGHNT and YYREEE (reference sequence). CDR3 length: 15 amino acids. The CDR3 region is CASSLSPQGAREQYF. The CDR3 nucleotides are TGTGCCAGCAGCTTGAGCCCCCAGGGGGCGAGAGAGCAGTACTTC.

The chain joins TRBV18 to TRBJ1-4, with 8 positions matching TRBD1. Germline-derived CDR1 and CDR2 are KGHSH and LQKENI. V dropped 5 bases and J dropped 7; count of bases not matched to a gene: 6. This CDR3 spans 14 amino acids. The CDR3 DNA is TGTGCCAGCTCAAACGGACAGGGAGGTGAAAAACTGTTTTTT. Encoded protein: CASSNGQGGEKLFF. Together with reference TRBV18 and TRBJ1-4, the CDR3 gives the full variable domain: NAGVMQNPRHLVRRRGQEARLRCSPMKGHSHVYWYRQLPEEGLKFMVYLQKENIIDESGMPKERFSAEFPKEGPSILRIQQVVRGDSAAYFCASSNGQGGEKLFFGSGTQLSVL.